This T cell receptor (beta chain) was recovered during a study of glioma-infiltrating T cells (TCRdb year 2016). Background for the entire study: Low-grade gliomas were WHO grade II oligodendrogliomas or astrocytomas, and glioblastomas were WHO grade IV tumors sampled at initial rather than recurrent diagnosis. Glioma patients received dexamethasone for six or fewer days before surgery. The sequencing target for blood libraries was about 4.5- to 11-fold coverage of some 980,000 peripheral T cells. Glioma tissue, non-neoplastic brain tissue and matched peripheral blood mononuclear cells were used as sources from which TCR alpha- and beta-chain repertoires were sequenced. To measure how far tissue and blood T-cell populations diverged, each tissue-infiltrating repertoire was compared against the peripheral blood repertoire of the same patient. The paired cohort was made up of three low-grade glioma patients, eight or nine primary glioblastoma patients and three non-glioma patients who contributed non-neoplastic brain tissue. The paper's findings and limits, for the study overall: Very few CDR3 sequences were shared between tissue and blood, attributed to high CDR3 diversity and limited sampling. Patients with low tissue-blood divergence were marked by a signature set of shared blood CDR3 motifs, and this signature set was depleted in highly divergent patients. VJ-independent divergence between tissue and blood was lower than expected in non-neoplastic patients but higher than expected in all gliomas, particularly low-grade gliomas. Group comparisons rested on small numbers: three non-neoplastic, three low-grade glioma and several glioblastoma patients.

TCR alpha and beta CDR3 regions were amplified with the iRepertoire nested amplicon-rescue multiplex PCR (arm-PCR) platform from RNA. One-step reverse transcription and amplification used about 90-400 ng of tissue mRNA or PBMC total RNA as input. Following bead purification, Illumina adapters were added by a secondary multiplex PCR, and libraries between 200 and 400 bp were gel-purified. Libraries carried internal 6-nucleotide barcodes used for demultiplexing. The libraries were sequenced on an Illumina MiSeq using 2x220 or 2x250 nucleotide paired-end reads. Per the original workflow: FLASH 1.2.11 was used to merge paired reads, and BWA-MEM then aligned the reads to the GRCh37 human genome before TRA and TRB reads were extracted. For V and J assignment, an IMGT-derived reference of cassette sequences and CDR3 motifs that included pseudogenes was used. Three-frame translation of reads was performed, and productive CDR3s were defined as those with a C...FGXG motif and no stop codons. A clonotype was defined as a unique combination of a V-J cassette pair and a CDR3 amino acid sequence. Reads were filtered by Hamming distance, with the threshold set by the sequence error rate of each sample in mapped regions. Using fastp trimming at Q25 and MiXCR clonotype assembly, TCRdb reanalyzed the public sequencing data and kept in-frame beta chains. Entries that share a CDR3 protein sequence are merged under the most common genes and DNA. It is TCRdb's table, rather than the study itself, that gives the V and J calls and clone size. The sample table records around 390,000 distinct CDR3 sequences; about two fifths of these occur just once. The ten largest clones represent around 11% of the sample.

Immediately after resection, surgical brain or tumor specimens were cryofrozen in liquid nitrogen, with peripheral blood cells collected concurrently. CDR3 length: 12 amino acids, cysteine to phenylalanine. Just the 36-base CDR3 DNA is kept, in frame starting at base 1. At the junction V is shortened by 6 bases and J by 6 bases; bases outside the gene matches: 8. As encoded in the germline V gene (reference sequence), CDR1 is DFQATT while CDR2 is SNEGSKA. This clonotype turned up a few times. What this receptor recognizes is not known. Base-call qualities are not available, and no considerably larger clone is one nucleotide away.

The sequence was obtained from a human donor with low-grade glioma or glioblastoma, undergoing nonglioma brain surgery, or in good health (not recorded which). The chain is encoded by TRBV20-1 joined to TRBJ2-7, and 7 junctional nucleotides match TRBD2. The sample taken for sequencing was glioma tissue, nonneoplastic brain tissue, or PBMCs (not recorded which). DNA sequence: TGCAGTGCGAGGACTAGTTCCGGCGAGCAGTACTTC. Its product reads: CSARTSSGEQYF.